The clone carrying this T cell receptor beta chain was seen more than once but under ten times. Its antigen is currently unknown. TCR beta CDR3 regions were amplified from RNA. When the TCR CDR3 underwent first-round RT-PCR, the HTBI primer set was used. TCRdb processed the multiplex PCR reads anew with MiXCR; each CDR3 protein has one entry. The sample carries about 570,000 distinct CDR3 sequences, 40% to 55% recorded once. The source of the sample is a study of T cells in Graves' hyperthyroidism and ophthalmopathy. Whole-study findings and limits: Most clonotypes expanded in the thyroid (above 0.001) were also present in blood. Stable hyperthyroidism and ophthalmopathy were separated using 13 V-J signatures. Ophthalmopathy was identified by the model a median about seven months ahead of onset.

Uncontrolled infection, other autoimmune disease, pregnancy or lactation led to exclusion. The CDR3 is made up of 15 amino acids. Germline V lookup: CDR1 MDHEN, CDR2 SYDVKM. V lost 1 base, J lost 6 bases, and 13 bases lay in between. The sequence was obtained from an adult woman with Graves' disease, either hyperthyroidism or ophthalmopathy (not recorded which). The chain has TRBV28 and TRBJ1-5; D is possibly TRBD1 (6 bases). The sample taken for sequencing was peripheral blood or thyroid tissue (not recorded which). The CDR3 reads CASSLSQGRTQPQHF. The CDR3 DNA reads TGTGCCAGCAGTTTATCACAGGGTCGGACTCAGCCCCAGCATTTT.